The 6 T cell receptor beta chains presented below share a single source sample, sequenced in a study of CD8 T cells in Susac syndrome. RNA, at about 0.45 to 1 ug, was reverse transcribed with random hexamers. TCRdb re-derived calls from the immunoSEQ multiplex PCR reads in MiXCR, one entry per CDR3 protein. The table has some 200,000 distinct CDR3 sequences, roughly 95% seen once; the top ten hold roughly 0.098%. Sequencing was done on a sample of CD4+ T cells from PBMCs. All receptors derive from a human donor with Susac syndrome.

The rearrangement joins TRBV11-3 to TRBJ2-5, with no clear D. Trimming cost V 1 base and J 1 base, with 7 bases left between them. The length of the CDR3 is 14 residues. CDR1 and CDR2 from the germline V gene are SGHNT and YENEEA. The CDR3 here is CASSLGPAQETQYF. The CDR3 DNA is TGTGCCAGCAGCTTAGGACCGGCCCAAGAGACCCAGTACTTC.

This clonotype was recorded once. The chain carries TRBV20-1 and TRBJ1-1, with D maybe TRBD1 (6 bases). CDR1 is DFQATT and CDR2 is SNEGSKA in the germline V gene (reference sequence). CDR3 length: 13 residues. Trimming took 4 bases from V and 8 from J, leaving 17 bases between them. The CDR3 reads CSAIKGVSLEAFF. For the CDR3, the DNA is TGCAGTGCTATCAAGGGGGTGTCCTTGGAAGCTTTCTTT.

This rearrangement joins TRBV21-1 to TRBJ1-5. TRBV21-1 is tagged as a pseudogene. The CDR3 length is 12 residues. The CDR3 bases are TGTGCCAGCAGCAATGGAGCGGCGCCCCAGCATTTT. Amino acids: CASSNGAAPQHF.

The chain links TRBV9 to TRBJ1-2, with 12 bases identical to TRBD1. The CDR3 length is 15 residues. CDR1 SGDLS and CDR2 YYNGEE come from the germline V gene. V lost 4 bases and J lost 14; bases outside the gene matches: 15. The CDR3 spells CASSSQPGTGGGRTF. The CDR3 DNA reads TGTGCCAGCAGCTCTCAACCCGGGACAGGGGGCGGTCGGACCTTC.

The chain's CDR3 is CSVGGGSQITQYF. CDR3 sequence (DNA): TGCAGCGTTGGCGGGGGTTCACAGATAACGCAGTATTTT. The V and J genes are TRBV29-1 and TRBJ2-3; 7 nucleotides line up with TRBD2. Trimming cost V 4 bases and J 9 bases; bases outside gene matches: 10. This CDR3 region has 13 residues. The germline V gene encodes CDR1 SQVTM and CDR2 ANQGSEA.

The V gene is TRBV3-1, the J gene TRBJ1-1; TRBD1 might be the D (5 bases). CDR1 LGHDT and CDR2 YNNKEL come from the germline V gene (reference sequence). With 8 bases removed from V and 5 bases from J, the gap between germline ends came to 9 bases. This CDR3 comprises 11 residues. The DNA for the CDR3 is TGTGCCAGCGAAGGGGCAACTGAAGCTTTCTTT. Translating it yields CASEGATEAFF.